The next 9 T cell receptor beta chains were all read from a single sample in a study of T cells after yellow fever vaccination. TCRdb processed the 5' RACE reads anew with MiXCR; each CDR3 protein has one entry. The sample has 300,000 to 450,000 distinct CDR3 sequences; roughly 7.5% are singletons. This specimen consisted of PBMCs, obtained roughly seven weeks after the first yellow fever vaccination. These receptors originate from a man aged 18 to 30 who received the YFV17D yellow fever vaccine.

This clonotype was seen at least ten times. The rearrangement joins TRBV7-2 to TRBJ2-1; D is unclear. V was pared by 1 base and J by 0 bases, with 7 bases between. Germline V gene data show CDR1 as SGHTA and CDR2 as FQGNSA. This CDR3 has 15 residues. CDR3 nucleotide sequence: TGTGCCAGCAGCTTAGACCCCAACTCCTACAATGAGCAGTTCTTC. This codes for CASSLDPNSYNEQFF.

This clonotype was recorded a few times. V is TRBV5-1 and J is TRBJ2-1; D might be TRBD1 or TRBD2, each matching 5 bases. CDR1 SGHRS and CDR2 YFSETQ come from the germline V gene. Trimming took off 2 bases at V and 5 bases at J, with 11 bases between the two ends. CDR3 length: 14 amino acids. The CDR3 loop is CASSFGTVDNEQFF. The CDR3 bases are TGCGCCAGCAGCTTTGGGACGGTGGACAATGAGCAGTTCTTC.

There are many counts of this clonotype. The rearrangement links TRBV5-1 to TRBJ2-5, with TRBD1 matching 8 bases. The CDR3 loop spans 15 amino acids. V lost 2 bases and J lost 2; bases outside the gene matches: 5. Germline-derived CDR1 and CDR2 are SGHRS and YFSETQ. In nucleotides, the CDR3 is TGCGCCAGCAGCTTATACAGGGGGAAGCAAGAGACCCAGTACTTC. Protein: CASSLYRGKQETQYF.

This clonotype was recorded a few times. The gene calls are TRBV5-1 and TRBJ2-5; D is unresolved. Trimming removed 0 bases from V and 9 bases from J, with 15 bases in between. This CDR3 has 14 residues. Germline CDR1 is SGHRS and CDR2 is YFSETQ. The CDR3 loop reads CASSLEGPQLAQYF. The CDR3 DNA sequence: TGCGCCAGCAGCTTGGAGGGTCCGCAATTAGCCCAGTACTTC.

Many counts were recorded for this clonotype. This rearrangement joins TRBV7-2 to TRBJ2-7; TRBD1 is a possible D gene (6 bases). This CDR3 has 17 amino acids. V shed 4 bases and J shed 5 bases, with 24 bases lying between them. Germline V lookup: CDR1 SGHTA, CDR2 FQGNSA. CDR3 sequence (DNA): TGTGCCAGCAGCTCCCAACCTCCTACGACAGGCTGGGACGAGCAGTACTTC. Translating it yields CASSSQPPTTGWDEQYF.

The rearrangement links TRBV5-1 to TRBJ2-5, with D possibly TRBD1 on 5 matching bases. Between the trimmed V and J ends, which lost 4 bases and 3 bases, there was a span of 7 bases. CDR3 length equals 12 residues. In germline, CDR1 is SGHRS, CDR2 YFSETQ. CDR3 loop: CASSLREETQYF. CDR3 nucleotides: TGCGCCAGCAGCCTCAGGGAAGAGACCCAGTACTTC. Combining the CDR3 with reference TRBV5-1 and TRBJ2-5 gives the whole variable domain KAGVTQTPRYLIKTRGQQVTLSCSPISGHRSVSWYQQTPGQGLQFLFEYFSETQRNKGNFPGRFSGRQFSNSRSEMNVSTLELGDSALYLCASSLREETQYFGPGTRLLVL.

For the CDR3, the DNA is TGTGCCAGCACCCTGGGGGGGGCGAGTGAGCAGTACGTC. Protein product: CASTLGGASEQYV. The chain couples TRBV11-2 to TRBJ2-7; possible D gene TRBD2, 7 bases. The V end was cut by 7 bases, the J end by 7 bases, with 17 bases between. The germline CDR1 and CDR2 sequences are SGHAT and FQNNGV. The CDR3 is made up of 13 amino acids.

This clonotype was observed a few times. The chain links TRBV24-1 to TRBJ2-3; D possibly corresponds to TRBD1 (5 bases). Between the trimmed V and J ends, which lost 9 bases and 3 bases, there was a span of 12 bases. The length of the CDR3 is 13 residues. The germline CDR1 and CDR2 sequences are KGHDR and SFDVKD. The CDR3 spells CATEGVSTDTQYF. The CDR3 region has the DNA TGTGCCACCGAAGGGGTTTCGACAGATACGCAGTATTTT.

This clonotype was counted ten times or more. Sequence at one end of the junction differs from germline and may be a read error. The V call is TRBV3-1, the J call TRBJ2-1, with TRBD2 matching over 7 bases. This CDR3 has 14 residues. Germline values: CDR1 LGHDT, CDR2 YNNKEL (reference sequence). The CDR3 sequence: CASSLTASGDEKFF. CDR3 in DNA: TGTGCCAGCAGCTTGACAGCTAGCGGTGATGAGAAGTTCTTC.